The T cell receptor (beta chain) described here comes from a study of Ad26.COV2.S vaccination and SARS-CoV-2 variants. Indicated treatment: some 19 received Ad26.COV2.S at low or high dose, single or two shots; 5 received placebo; per-sample allocation not given. Day 63 after the first injection of vaccine or placebo was the sampling time. This CDR3 comprises 12 residues. Germline V gives CDR1 SGHDT, CDR2 YYEEEE. V was trimmed by 0 bases and J by 8 bases, leaving 8 bases between them. Sequencing was performed with immunoSEQ multiplex PCR; in TCRdb, only in-frame clones are kept and a portion is missing. The sample holds 300,000 to 350,000 clones; about 88% are singletons and the top ten take roughly 6%.

The sequenced sample was peripheral blood, obtained in a trial of Ad26.COV2.S vaccine versus placebo. The TCR sequence derives from a person aged 18-60 years who received the Ad26.COV2.S COVID-19 vaccine or a placebo. The J gene is TRBJ1-2, the V gene TRBV5-6; D gene uncertain. The CDR3 here is CASSLARGGYTF. DNA of the CDR3: TGTGCCAGCAGCTTGGCTCGTGGCGGCTACACCTTC. The full variable domain, in which reference TRBV5-6 and TRBJ1-2 provide the parts outside the CDR3, is DAGVTQSPTHLIKTRGQQVTLRCSPKSGHDTVSWYQQALGQGPQFIFQYYEEEERQRGNFPDRFSGHQFPNYSSELNVNALLLGDSALYLCASSLARGGYTFGSGTRLTVV.